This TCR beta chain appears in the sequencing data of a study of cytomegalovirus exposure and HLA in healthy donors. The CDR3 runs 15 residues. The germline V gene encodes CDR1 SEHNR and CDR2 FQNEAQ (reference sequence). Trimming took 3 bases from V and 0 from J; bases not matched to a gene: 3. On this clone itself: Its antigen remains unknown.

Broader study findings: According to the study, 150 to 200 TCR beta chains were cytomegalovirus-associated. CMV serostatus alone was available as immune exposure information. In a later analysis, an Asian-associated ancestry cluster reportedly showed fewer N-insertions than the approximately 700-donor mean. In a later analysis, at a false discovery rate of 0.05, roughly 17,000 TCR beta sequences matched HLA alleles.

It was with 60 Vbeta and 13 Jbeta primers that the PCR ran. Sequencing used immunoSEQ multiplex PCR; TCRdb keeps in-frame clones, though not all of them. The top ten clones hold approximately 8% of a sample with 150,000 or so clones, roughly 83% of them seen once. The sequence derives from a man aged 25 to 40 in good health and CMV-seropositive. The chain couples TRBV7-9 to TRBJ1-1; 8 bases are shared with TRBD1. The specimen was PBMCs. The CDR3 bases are TGTGCCAGCAGCTTTCAGGGGGCTATGAACACTGAAGCTTTCTTT. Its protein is CASSFQGAMNTEAFF.